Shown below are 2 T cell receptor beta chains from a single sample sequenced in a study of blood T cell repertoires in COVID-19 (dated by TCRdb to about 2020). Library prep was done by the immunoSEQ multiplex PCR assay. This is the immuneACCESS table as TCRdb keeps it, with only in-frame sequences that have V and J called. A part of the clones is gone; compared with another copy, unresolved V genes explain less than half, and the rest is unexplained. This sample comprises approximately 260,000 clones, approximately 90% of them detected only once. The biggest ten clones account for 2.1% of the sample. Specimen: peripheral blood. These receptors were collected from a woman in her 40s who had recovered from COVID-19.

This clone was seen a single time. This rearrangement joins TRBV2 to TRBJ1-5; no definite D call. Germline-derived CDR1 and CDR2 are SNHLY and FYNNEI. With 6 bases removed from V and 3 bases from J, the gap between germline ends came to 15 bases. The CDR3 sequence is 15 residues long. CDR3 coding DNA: TGTGCCAGCAGGAAAGAGGCGGGAACCAATCAGCCCCAGCATTTT. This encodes CASRKEAGTNQPQHF.

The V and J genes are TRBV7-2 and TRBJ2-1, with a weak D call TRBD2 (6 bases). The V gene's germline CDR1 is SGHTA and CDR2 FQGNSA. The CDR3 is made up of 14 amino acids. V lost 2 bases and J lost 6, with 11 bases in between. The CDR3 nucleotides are TGTGCCAGCAGCTTACTGGGACTTCCCAATGAGCAGTTCTTC. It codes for CASSLLGLPNEQFF. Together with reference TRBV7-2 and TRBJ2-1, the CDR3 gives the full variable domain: GAGVSQSPSNKVTEKGKDVELRCDPISGHTALYWYRQSLGQGLEFLIYFQGNSAPDKSGLPSDRFSAERTGGSVSTLTIQRTQQEDSAVYLCASSLLGLPNEQFFGPGTRLTVL.